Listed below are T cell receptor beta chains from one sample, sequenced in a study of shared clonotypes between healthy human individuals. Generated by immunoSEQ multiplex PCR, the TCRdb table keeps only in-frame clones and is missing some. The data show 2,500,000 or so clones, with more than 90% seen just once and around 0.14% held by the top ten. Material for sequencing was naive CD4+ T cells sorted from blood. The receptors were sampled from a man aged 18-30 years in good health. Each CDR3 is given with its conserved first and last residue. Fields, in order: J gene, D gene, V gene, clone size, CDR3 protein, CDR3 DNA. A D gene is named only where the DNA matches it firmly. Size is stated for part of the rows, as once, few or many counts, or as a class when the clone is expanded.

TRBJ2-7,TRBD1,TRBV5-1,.,CASSPGQGVSYEQYF,TGCGCCAGCAGCCCGGGACAGGGGGTTTCCTACGAGCAGTACTTC
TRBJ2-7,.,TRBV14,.,CASSPPLAPYEQYF,TGTGCCAGCAGCCCTCCGTTGGCCCCCTACGAGCAGTACTTC
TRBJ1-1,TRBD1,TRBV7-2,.,CASSLVGTGGEAFF,TGTGCCAGCAGCTTAGTCGGGACAGGGGGGGAAGCTTTCTTT
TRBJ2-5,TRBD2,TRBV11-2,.,CASSLELAVQETQYF,TGTGCCAGCAGCTTAGAACTAGCGGTACAAGAGACCCAGTACTTC
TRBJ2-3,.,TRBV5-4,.,CASSLGGSSTDTQYF,TGTGCCAGCAGCTTGGGAGGGTCTAGCACAGATACGCAGTATTTT
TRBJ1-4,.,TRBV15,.,CATSRDRGSGRGEKLFF,TGTGCCACCAGCAGAGATAGAGGCAGCGGCCGGGGTGAAAAACTGTTTTTT
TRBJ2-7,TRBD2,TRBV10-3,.,CATTMDISGSSYEQYF,TGTGCCACCACAATGGATATTAGCGGGAGCTCCTACGAGCAGTACTTC
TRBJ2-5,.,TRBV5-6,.,CASSLGDGRTQYF,TGTGCCAGCAGCTTGGGGGACGGCCGGACCCAGTACTTC
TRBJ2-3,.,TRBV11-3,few,CASSWSTDTQYF,TGTGCCAGCAGCTGGAGCACAGATACGCAGTATTTT
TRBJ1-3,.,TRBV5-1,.,CASSSSTSGNTIYF,TGCGCCAGCAGCTCCTCCACCTCTGGAAACACCATATATTTT
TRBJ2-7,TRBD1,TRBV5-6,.,CASSRDRGNYEQYF,TGTGCCAGCAGCAGGGACAGGGGGAACTACGAGCAGTACTTC
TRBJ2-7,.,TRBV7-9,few,CASSLGLVKEQYF,TGTGCCAGCAGCTTAGGGCTCGTGAAAGAGCAGTACTTC
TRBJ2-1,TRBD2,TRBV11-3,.,CASSVGTSGGALHYEQFF,TGTGCCAGCAGCGTGGGGACTAGCGGGGGAGCTTTACACTATGAGCAGTTCTTC
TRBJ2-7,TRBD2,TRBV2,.,CATRLAGGYEQYF,TGTGCCACCAGACTAGCGGGGGGCTACGAGCAGTACTTC
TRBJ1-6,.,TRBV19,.,CASRFTDNSPLHF,TGTGCCAGTCGTTTTACAGATAATTCACCCCTCCACTTT
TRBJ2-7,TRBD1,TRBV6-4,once,CASSGDRVLWEQYF,TGTGCCAGCAGTGGCGACAGGGTCTTGTGGGAGCAGTACTTC
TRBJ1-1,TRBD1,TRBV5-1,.,CASSFGQGAPDTEAFF,TGCGCCAGCAGCTTCGGACAGGGGGCTCCGGACACTGAAGCTTTCTTT
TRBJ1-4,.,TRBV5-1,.,CASSRWGATNEKLFF,TGCGCCAGCAGCAGGTGGGGTGCAACTAATGAAAAACTGTTTTTT
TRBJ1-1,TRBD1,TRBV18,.,CASSWTGTDNTEAFF,TGTGCCAGCTCATGGACCGGGACAGATAACACTGAAGCTTTCTTT
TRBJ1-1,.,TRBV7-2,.,CASSLRPGTNTEAFF,TGTGCCAGCAGCTTACGTCCGGGGACGAACACTGAAGCTTTCTTT
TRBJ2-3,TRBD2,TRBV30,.,CAWSGLAPQYF,TGTGCCTGGAGTGGACTAGCGCCGCAGTATTTT
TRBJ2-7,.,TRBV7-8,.,CASSLAPGYQSYEQYF,TGTGCCAGCAGCTTAGCGCCCGGATACCAATCCTACGAGCAGTACTTC
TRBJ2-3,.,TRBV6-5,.,CASSYRPGGDTQYF,TGTGCCAGCAGTTACCGTCCAGGGGGGGATACGCAGTATTTT
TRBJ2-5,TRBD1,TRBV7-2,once,CASRSGQGYQETQYF,TGTGCCAGCAGGTCAGGACAGGGCTATCAAGAGACCCAGTACTTC
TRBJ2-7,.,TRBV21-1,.,CASSKKSWVAGSYEQYF,TGTGCCAGCAGCAAAAAGTCGTGGGTAGCTGGGTCCTACGAGCAGTACTTC
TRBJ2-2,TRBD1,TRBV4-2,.,CASSHGRDSYTGELFF,TGTGCCAGCAGCCATGGAAGGGACAGCTACACCGGGGAGCTGTTTTTT
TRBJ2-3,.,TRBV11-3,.,CASSFGGVTDTQYF,TGTGCCAGCAGCTTTGGCGGGGTCACAGATACGCAGTATTTT
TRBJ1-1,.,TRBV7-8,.,CASSYTGNTEAFF,TGTGCCAGCAGCTACACAGGGAACACTGAAGCTTTCTTT
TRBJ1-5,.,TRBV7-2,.,CASSTGRNQPQHF,TGTGCCAGCAGCACGGGCCGCAATCAGCCCCAGCATTTT
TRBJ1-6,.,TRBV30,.,CAWRSQSNSPLHF,TGTGCCTGGAGAAGTCAGTCTAATTCACCCCTCCACTTT
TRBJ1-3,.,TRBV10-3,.,CAISESGSSGNTIYF,TGTGCCATCAGTGAGTCGGGGTCCTCTGGAAACACCATATATTTT
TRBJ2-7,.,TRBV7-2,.,CASSLEVKYEQYF,TGTGCCAGCAGCTTAGAGGTAAAGTACGAGCAGTACTTC
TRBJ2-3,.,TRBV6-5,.,CASRKGTTSTDTQYF,TGTGCCAGCAGAAAGGGGACAACTAGCACAGATACGCAGTATTTT
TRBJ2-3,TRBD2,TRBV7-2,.,CASSTTSGRAEDTQYF,TGTGCCAGCAGCACAACTAGCGGGAGGGCCGAAGATACGCAGTATTTT
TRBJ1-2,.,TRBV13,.,CASSPTEFPYGYTF,TGTGCCAGCAGCCCAACGGAGTTTCCCTATGGCTACACCTTC
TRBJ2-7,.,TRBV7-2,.,CASSLGYMVVYEQYF,TGTGCCAGCAGCTTAGGTTATATGGTGGTCTACGAGCAGTACTTC
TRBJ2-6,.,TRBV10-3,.,CAISDSSGANVLTF,TGTGCCATCAGCGATTCCTCTGGGGCCAACGTCCTGACTTTC
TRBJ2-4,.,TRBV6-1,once,CASTISGLAKNIQYF,TGTGCCAGCACCATTAGCGGCCTTGCCAAAAACATTCAGTACTTC
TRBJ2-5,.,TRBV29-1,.,CSATLGSFGETQYF,TGCAGCGCAACACTAGGTTCTTTCGGAGAGACCCAGTACTTC
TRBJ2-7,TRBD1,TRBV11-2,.,CASSPGQGYEQYF,TGTGCCAGCAGTCCGGGACAGGGATACGAGCAGTACTTC
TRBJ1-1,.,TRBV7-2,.,CASSLHPLAEAFF,TGTGCCAGCAGCTTACATCCCCTGGCAGAAGCTTTCTTT
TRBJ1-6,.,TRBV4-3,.,CASSQDITRDNSPLHF,TGCGCCAGCAGCCAAGATATAACACGGGATAATTCACCCCTCCACTTT
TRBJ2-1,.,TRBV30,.,CAWSRDFGSYNEQFF,TGTGCCTGGAGTCGGGACTTTGGCTCCTACAATGAGCAGTTCTTC
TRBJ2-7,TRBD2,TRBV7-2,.,CASRPDVGTSEF,TGTGCCAGCAGGCCAGACGTCGGGACTAGCGAGTTC
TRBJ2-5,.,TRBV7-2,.,CASSLAATIQETQYF,TGTGCCAGCAGCTTAGCGGCGACAATCCAAGAGACCCAGTACTTC
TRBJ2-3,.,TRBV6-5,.,CASSYSGGTGDTQYF,TGTGCCAGCAGTTACTCTGGCGGGACTGGAGATACGCAGTATTTT
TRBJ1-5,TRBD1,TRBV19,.,CASSRDRVGGQPQHF,TGTGCCAGTAGTAGAGACAGGGTGGGGGGTCAGCCCCAGCATTTT
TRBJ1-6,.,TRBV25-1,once,CASGGNINSPLHF,TGTGCCAGCGGGGGAAACATTAATTCACCCCTCCACTTT
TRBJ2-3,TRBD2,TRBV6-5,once,CASSPGLAGGDTQYF,TGTGCCAGCAGCCCGGGACTAGCGGGGGGAGATACGCAGTATTTT
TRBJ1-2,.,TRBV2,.,CASSESGLPYGYTF,TGTGCCAGCAGTGAATCAGGGCTCCCCTATGGCTACACCTTC
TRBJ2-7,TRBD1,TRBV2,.,CASTGQGAVEQYF,TGTGCCAGCACCGGACAGGGGGCAGTCGAGCAGTACTTC
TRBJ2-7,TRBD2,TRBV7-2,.,CASSFPGTSGPHSSYEQYF,TGTGCCAGCAGCTTCCCGGGGACTAGCGGGCCCCATAGCTCCTACGAGCAGTACTTC
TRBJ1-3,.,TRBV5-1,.,CASSSGTAGNTIYF,TGCGCCAGCAGCTCAGGGACGGCTGGAAACACCATATATTTT
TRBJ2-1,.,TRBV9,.,CASSVGGPSYNEQFF,TGTGCCAGCAGCGTAGGCGGGCCCTCCTACAATGAGCAGTTCTTC
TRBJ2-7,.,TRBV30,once,CAWSVVGGVGEQYF,TGTGCCTGGAGTGTAGTGGGAGGCGTGGGTGAGCAGTACTTC
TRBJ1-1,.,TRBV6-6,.,CASRGAATYVNTEAFF,TGTGCCAGCCGAGGGGCAGCGACTTACGTGAACACTGAAGCTTTCTTT
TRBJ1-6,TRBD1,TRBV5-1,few,CASSFTGDGGSPLHF,TGCGCCAGCAGCTTCACAGGGGATGGAGGTTCACCCCTCCACTTT
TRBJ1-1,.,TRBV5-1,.,CASSLVTGRAYTEAFF,TGCGCCAGCAGCTTGGTGACAGGTCGGGCTTACACTGAAGCTTTCTTT
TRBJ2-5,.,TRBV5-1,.,CASTITGVQETQYF,TGCGCCAGCACCATCACGGGGGTCCAAGAGACCCAGTACTTC
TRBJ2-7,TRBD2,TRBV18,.,CASGRAGTGYEQYF,TGTGCCAGCGGGCGAGCGGGAACGGGGTACGAGCAGTACTTC